This T cell receptor (beta chain) was captured by sequencing in a study of control samples from healthy donors and cancer patients. CDR3 size: 12 residues. The V gene end was trimmed by 6 bases and the J gene end by 4 bases; junction bases not matched to a gene: 3. Sequencing used immunoSEQ multiplex PCR; TCRdb keeps in-frame clones, though not all of them. The sample carries roughly 170,000 clones, over 85% recorded once. Sequencing was performed on blood. The clonotype comes from a man aged 18 to 35 in good health. The chain couples TRBV12-3 or TRBV12-4 to TRBJ2-7, with 7 bases identical to TRBD1. Here the CDR3 DNA reads TGTGCCAGCAGCCGGGGACAGTACGAGCAGTACTTC. Translated, it gives CASSRGQYEQYF.